These 12 T cell receptor beta chains originate from one sample sequenced in a study of blood T cell repertoires in COVID-19. The repertoire was sequenced with immunoSEQ multiplex PCR; TCRdb's copy has only in-frame clones and lacks some. The sample yields around 250,000 clones, 80% to 90% seen once. Sample: PBMCs or T cells enriched from blood (not recorded which). The source of these receptors is a woman aged 45-65 years who had recovered from COVID-19.

This rearrangement joins TRBV5-1 to TRBJ1-2; the D gene is possibly TRBD1 (6 bases). The CDR3 runs to 13 residues. V was clipped by 0 bases and J by 8 bases, with 11 bases between them. CDR1 is SGHRS, CDR2 YFSETQ, per germline. The CDR3: CASSLGQDRGYTF. DNA of the CDR3: TGCGCCAGCAGCTTGGGACAGGATCGCGGCTACACCTTC.

Concerning this clone: The sample has other DNA sequences that encode this CDR3 too. This rearrangement joins TRBV18 to TRBJ1-5, with D uncertain. The CDR3 totals 13 residues. The V gene lost 3 bases and the J gene lost 0 bases, with 3 bases spanning the gap. Germline CDR1 KGHSH, CDR2 LQKENI. DNA for the CDR3: TGTGCCAGCTCACCCTATAGCAATCAGCCCCAGCATTTT. Protein: CASSPYSNQPQHF.

The chain links TRBV6-5 to TRBJ1-5, with 8 bases lining up with TRBD1. The germline gives CDR1 MNHEY, CDR2 SVGAGI. The CDR3 spans 14 residues. V gave up 6 bases and J gave up 10 bases; unmatched junction bases: 11. CDR3 bases: TGTGCCAGCAGACCCGGGACAGGATCTGGCCCCCAGCATTTT. Its translation is CASRPGTGSGPQHF.

The V call is TRBV5-5, the J call TRBJ1-2, with 7 bases lining up with TRBD1. V lost 4 bases and J lost 4; bases outside the gene matches: 13. Germline V gene lookup returns CDR1 SGHKS and CDR2 YYEKEE (reference sequence). CDR3 size: 16 residues. The CDR3 nucleotides are TGTGCCAGCAGCCTCGGACAGGTAGAGGGTTCCTATGGCTACACCTTC. It specifies CASSLGQVEGSYGYTF.

This chain uses TRBV28 with TRBJ2-7, with 8 bases identical to TRBD2. Germline V CDR1 and CDR2: MDHEN, SYDVKM. With 3 bases clipped from V and 2 bases from J, the junction kept 12 bases outside the gene matches. CDR3 length equals 17 residues. As DNA, the CDR3 is TGTGCCAGCAGTTTCCCGACCGGACTAGCCTACACCTACGAGCAGTACTTC. This gives the protein CASSFPTGLAYTYEQYF.

V and J are TRBV28 and TRBJ1-2; maybe TRBD1 (6 bases). V lost 4 bases and J 0 bases, leaving 21 bases between the germline ends. Per the germline V gene, CDR1 is MDHEN and CDR2 is SYDVKM. This CDR3 contains 18 residues. The CDR3: CASSSSPRTDSPNYGYTF. CDR3 sequence (DNA): TGTGCCAGCAGTTCCTCCCCCCGGACAGACTCTCCTAACTATGGCTACACCTTC.

The chain is built from TRBV4-1 and TRBJ2-2, with 10 nucleotides matching TRBD2. The junction had 4 bases not matched to a gene; V was cut back by 3 bases and J by 0 bases. The CDR3 is 17 residues long. CDR1 is MGHRA and CDR2 is YSYEKL in the germline V gene. DNA for the CDR3: TGCGCCAGCAGCCAGTATAGCGGGAGGACGAACACCGGGGAGCTGTTTTTT. It yields the protein CASSQYSGRTNTGELFF.

V usage is TRBV6-5 and J usage is TRBJ2-7, with D possibly TRBD1 on 6 matching bases. CDR3 length equals 15 residues. CDR1 MNHEY and CDR2 SVGAGI come from the germline V gene. Trimming took off 6 bases at V and 2 bases at J, with 17 bases between the two ends. The CDR3 DNA is TGTGCCAGCAGGGCAGACAGGCTCAATACCTACGAGCAGTACTTC. As protein: CASRADRLNTYEQYF.

The chain employs TRBV7-2 and TRBJ2-2, with a possible D match to TRBD2 (6 bases). This CDR3 is built from 18 residues. Germline V CDR1 and CDR2: SGHTA, FQGNSA. Deletions cut 0 bases from V and 3 bases from J, with 17 bases between. In DNA, the CDR3 is TGTGCCAGCAGCTTAGCGCTGGTTGCGGGGACCGACACCGGGGAGCTGTTTTTT. Encoded protein: CASSLALVAGTDTGELFF. Full variable domain (outside the CDR3, taken from reference TRBV7-2 and TRBJ2-2): GAGVSQSPSNKVTEKGKDVELRCDPISGHTALYWYRQSLGQGLEFLIYFQGNSAPDKSGLPSDRFSAERTGGSVSTLTIQRTQQEDSAVYLCASSLALVAGTDTGELFFGEGSRLTVL.

This clone was observed once. The V gene is TRBV5-1, the J gene TRBJ2-1; 7 bases align to TRBD2. V shed 0 bases and J 2 bases; nucleotides not matched to a gene: 2. From germline, CDR1 is SGHRS and CDR2 YFSETQ. The CDR3 sequence is 15 residues long. The CDR3 sequence is CASSLVGTTYNEQFF. The CDR3 nucleotides read TGCGCCAGCAGCTTGGTAGGGACTACCTACAATGAGCAGTTCTTC.

This clone was picked up one time. The rearrangement links TRBV2 to TRBJ1-2; maybe TRBD1 (5 bases). Per the germline V gene, CDR1 is SNHLY and CDR2 is FYNNEI. The germline V and J ends were trimmed by 1 base and 3 bases, with 9 bases remaining between them. The CDR3 extends over 14 amino acids. The DNA for the CDR3 is TGTGCCAGCAGTGAAGGGGGCACTTACTATGGCTACACCTTC. This sequence encodes CASSEGGTYYGYTF.

The V gene is TRBV28, the J gene TRBJ1-2; possible D gene TRBD1, 6 bases. The V and J ends lost 6 bases and 2 bases respectively, with 16 bases between them. The CDR3 totals 15 residues. The germline gives CDR1 MDHEN, CDR2 SYDVKM. The DNA of the CDR3 is TGTGCCAGCAGATCTTTGGGGGCCCCGAACTATGGCTACACCTTC. Its protein is CASRSLGAPNYGYTF.